The T cell receptor beta chain under discussion was sequenced for a study of T cells after yellow fever vaccination. Study-wide background: For low cell numbers, libraries were made with SMART-Seq v4 Ultra Low Input.

Study findings and constraints: Repertoires obtained by FACS sorting could include abundant clonotypes that entered as contaminants from the bulk population. Overall, a small share of clonotypes was seen in both CD4 and CD8 compartments. Peaking faster, on day 5 versus 15, the secondary response was nonetheless weaker.

There are 13 residues in the CDR3. Per the germline V gene, CDR1 is SGDLS and CDR2 is YYNGEE. The V and J ends lost 6 bases and 5 bases respectively, with 14 bases between them. MiXCR was run by TCRdb on the 5' RACE reads, yielding one entry per CDR3 protein. In the table there are 200,000 to 300,000 distinct CDR3 sequences, 10% to 15% of which are singletons. For this clonotype: Its matching antigen is unknown.

Sample: CD4+ T cells sorted from PBMCs, taken 45 days after the yellow fever booster vaccination. This sequence joins TRBV9 and TRBJ2-5; possible D gene TRBD2, 6 bases. This TCR derives from a man younger than 40 who received the YFV17D yellow fever vaccine. CDR3 nucleotide sequence: TGTGCCAGCAACCGTCGGGAGCGTGAGACCCAGTACTTC. Its protein is CASNRRERETQYF.